A single sample is the source of the 31 T cell receptor beta chains below, sequenced in a study of blood T cell repertoires in COVID-19. The repertoire was sequenced with immunoSEQ multiplex PCR; TCRdb's copy has only in-frame clones and lacks some. The sample records some 97,000 clones, around four fifths being singletons. The sample consisted of peripheral blood. These receptors were obtained from a man in his forties or fifties with active or convalescent COVID-19.

This chain connects TRBV19 to TRBJ1-4, with unresolved D. The CDR3 consists of 14 residues. The V gene's germline CDR1 is LNHDA and CDR2 SQIVND (reference sequence). The V gene lost 6 bases and the J gene lost 3 bases, with 11 bases spanning the gap. The CDR3 region has the DNA TGTGCCAGTAGCCTAGTTGAAGCTAATGAAAAACTGTTTTTT. It is translated as CASSLVEANEKLFF. The full variable domain, rest sourced from reference TRBV19 and TRBJ1-4, is DGGITQSPKYLFRKEGQNVTLSCEQNLNHDAMYWYRQDPGQGLRLIYYSQIVNDFQKGDIAEGYSVSREKKESFPLTVTSAQKNPTAFYLCASSLVEANEKLFFGSGTQLSVL.

The CDR3, as DNA: TGTGCCAGTAGCCCCCCGGACAGGGGTTTCGACGAGCAGTACTTC. Translation gives CASSPPDRGFDEQYF. The V and J genes are TRBV19 and TRBJ2-7; 9 bases map to TRBD1. Losses at the gene ends were 6 bases for V and 5 bases for J; bases not matched to a gene: 11. Germline CDR1 is LNHDA and CDR2 is SQIVND (reference sequence). The length of the CDR3 is 15 residues.

This clone was seen a few times. The chain employs TRBV10-1 and TRBJ1-2; 10 bases agree with TRBD1. J lost 7 bases, V lost 6 bases, and 8 bases had no gene match. Germline V lookup: CDR1 WNHNN, CDR2 SYGVQD (reference sequence). The CDR3 extends over 14 amino acids. CDR3 bases: TGCGCCAGCAGCCCGGGACAGGGGAACGGTGGCTACACCTTC. This gives the protein CASSPGQGNGGYTF.

This sequence joins TRBV6-5 and TRBJ1-2; 8 nucleotides match TRBD1. V trimming: 5 bases; J trimming: 4 bases; junction bases outside the gene matches: 9. The CDR3 runs to 15 residues. Germline CDR1 MNHEY, CDR2 SVGAGI. This chain's CDR3 is CASSPRDRYGYGYTF. DNA of the CDR3: TGTGCCAGCAGTCCCCGGGACAGGTATGGCTATGGCTACACCTTC.

CDR3 sequence: CAISDGTTYEQYF. For the CDR3, the DNA is TGTGCCATCAGTGACGGGACTACCTACGAGCAGTACTTC. This chain joins TRBV10-3 and TRBJ2-7; 7 bases map to TRBD2. In germline, CDR1 is ENHRY, CDR2 SYGVKD. This CDR3 spans 13 amino acids. The junction had 1 base not matched to a gene; V was cut back by 3 bases and J by 2 bases.

The CDR3 loop is CASSSWTLLAKNIQYF. CDR3 DNA: TGTGCCAGCAGTTCGTGGACACTTCTAGCCAAAAACATTCAGTACTTC. This chain joins TRBV28 and TRBJ2-4; D may be TRBD1 (5 bases). The CDR3 runs 16 residues. V lost 4 bases to trimming and J lost 0 bases, with 13 bases between them. Germline V gene sequence: CDR1 MDHEN, CDR2 SYDVKM.

A few counts support this clone. V usage is TRBV10-3 and J usage is TRBJ1-1, with 8 nucleotides matching TRBD1. The CDR3 spans 15 residues. J gave up 0 bases and V 2 bases, and 2 bases lay outside the gene matches. Germline-derived CDR1 and CDR2 are ENHRY and SYGVKD. The CDR3 coding sequence is TGTGCCATCAGTGAGCCGGGACAGGTGAACACTGAAGCTTTCTTT. This sequence encodes CAISEPGQVNTEAFF.

This sequence joins TRBV24-1 and TRBJ1-4; 7 bases align to TRBD1. The CDR3 is made up of 14 amino acids. The junction had 2 bases not matched to a gene; V was cut back by 6 bases and J by 2 bases. Germline V gives CDR1 KGHDR, CDR2 SFDVKD. The CDR3 DNA reads TGTGCCACCAGTCCGGGACAGACTAATGAAAAACTGTTTTTT. It encodes CATSPGQTNEKLFF.

This clone has just one count. The chain links TRBV6-1 to TRBJ2-3; TRBD1 matches at 9 bases. The length of the CDR3 is 16 residues. The ends lost 3 bases at V and 4 bases at J; junction bases unmatched: 8. CDR1 and CDR2 from the germline V gene are MNHNS and SASEGT. The DNA for the CDR3 is TGTGCCAGCAGTGACCCAGTGGGGACAGGGTCAGATACGCAGTATTTT. It yields the protein CASSDPVGTGSDTQYF.

This chain connects TRBV6-2 or TRBV6-3 to TRBJ2-3, with D perhaps TRBD2 (5 bases). CDR1 and CDR2 (germline): MNHEY, SVGEGT. CDR3 length: 17 residues. V lost 1 base, J lost 5 bases, and 19 bases lay in between. The CDR3 sequence is CASSYWAGLHLVDTQYF. In DNA, the CDR3 is TGTGCCAGCAGTTACTGGGCGGGCCTACATCTGGTAGATACGCAGTATTTT.

The J gene is TRBJ2-2, the V gene TRBV5-1; D ambiguous. This CDR3 is 13 amino acids long. The V end lost 4 bases, the J end lost 6 bases, and 10 bases lay between the germline ends. Germline V gene lookup returns CDR1 SGHRS and CDR2 YFSETQ. Here the CDR3 reads CASSPRLAGELFF. The CDR3 region has the DNA TGCGCCAGCAGCCCGAGGTTGGCCGGGGAGCTGTTTTTT.

V gene TRBV18 combines with J gene TRBJ1-3; TRBD1 matches at 7 bases. V was pared by 6 bases and J by 0 bases, with 5 bases of the junction left unmatched. The germline CDR1 and CDR2 sequences are KGHSH and LQKENI. The CDR3 spans 15 residues. The CDR3 coding sequence is TGTGCCAGCTCCCCAGGGACAGTCTCTGGAAACACCATATATTTT. This codes for CASSPGTVSGNTIYF.

V and J are TRBV10-3 and TRBJ1-1, with D perhaps TRBD1 (6 bases). In germline, CDR1 is ENHRY, CDR2 SYGVKD. Trimming stripped 6 bases from V and 4 bases from J, with 12 bases between. This CDR3 comprises 13 residues. The CDR3: CAIRAGVGTEAFF. DNA for the CDR3: TGTGCCATCAGAGCAGGGGTTGGCACTGAAGCTTTCTTT.

This chain joins TRBV18 and TRBJ2-3, with TRBD1 matching over 8 bases. This CDR3 comprises 15 residues. The germline V gene has CDR1 KGHSH and CDR2 LQKENI. V lost 4 bases and J lost 2; bases outside the gene matches: 5. The chain's CDR3 is CASSRTGFFTDTQYF. As DNA, the CDR3 is TGTGCCAGCTCACGGACAGGGTTCTTCACAGATACGCAGTATTTT.

V is TRBV2 and J is TRBJ1-3; D is uncertain. Between the trimmed V and J ends, which lost 6 bases and 0 bases, there was a span of 9 bases. Germline V gives CDR1 SNHLY, CDR2 FYNNEI. This CDR3 is 14 amino acids long. The CDR3 is CASRASNSGNTIYF. CDR3 nucleotides: TGTGCCAGCAGAGCCTCCAACTCTGGAAACACCATATATTTT. The variable domain in full, with the rest retrieved from reference TRBV2 and TRBJ1-3, is EPEVTQTPSHQVTQMGQEVILRCVPISNHLYFYWYRQILGQKVEFLVSFYNNEISEKSEIFDDQFSVERPDGSNFTLKIRSTKLEDSAMYFCASRASNSGNTIYFGEGSWLTVV.

The genes are TRBV5-1 and TRBJ2-3; TRBD2 aligns across 7 bases. The CDR3 runs to 18 residues. Per germline, CDR1 SGHRS and CDR2 YFSETQ. V gave up 2 bases and J gave up 3 bases; unmatched junction bases: 15. The CDR3 region is CASSFRNTVGGRTDTQYF. The CDR3 DNA reads TGCGCCAGCAGCTTCCGAAATACCGTTGGCGGGAGAACAGATACGCAGTATTTT.

The gene calls are TRBV19 and TRBJ2-1; 8 nucleotides agree with TRBD2. Germline CDR1 LNHDA, CDR2 SQIVND (reference sequence). This CDR3 comprises 15 residues. The CDR3 sequence: CASRSSGGPYNEQFF. Written as DNA, the CDR3 is TGTGCAAGTCGGTCGTCGGGAGGGCCATATAATGAGCAGTTCTTC.

This rearrangement joins TRBV4-1 to TRBJ2-2, with 8 nucleotides matching TRBD1. CDR1 is MGHRA and CDR2 is YSYEKL in the germline V gene. Unmatched junction bases numbered 4, after V lost 0 bases and J lost 7 bases. There are 15 residues in the CDR3. CDR3 coding DNA: TGCGCCAGCAGCCAAGACCAGGGGGCGCGCGGGGAGCTGTTTTTT. Protein product: CASSQDQGARGELFF.

The CDR3 DNA reads as TGTGCCACCAGCAGAGCCCTCACAATCGCCTACAATGAGCAGTTCTTC. Its translation: CATSRALTIAYNEQFF. The chain combines TRBV15 with TRBJ2-1; D is uncertain. Germline V gene lookup returns CDR1 LNHNV and CDR2 YYDKDF (reference sequence). V lost 1 base to trimming and J lost 2 bases, with 12 bases between them. The CDR3 contains 16 residues.

In its sample, this clone was seen once. The chain carries TRBV10-3 and TRBJ1-1, with D possibly matching TRBD1 (5 bases). The CDR3 is 13 amino acids. The V end lost 11 bases, the J end lost 3 bases, and 16 bases lay between the germline ends. From germline, CDR1 is ENHRY and CDR2 SYGVKD. The CDR3 spells CAYQAQGDTEAFF. The CDR3 DNA reads as TGTGCCTATCAGGCCCAAGGGGACACTGAAGCTTTCTTT.

In the case of this clone: A read error may account for a junction end that differs from germline. This chain uses TRBV29-1 with TRBJ2-1; possibly TRBD2 for D (5 bases). Germline V lookup: CDR1 SQVTM, CDR2 ANQGSEA. This CDR3 is 13 amino acids long. CDR3 region: CSVEGLAAAEQFF. In DNA form, the CDR3 reads TGCAGCGTCGAAGGGCTTGCAGCGGCTGAGCAGTTCTTC.

The chain combines TRBV18 with TRBJ2-1; tentative D call: TRBD1 (6 bases). Deletions cut 5 bases from V and 8 bases from J, with 16 bases between. Germline V gene sequence: CDR1 KGHSH, CDR2 LQKENI. This CDR3 comprises 14 residues. The CDR3 spells CASSGPRDTDEQFF. The CDR3 DNA follows: TGTGCCAGCTCAGGTCCCCGGGACACCGATGAGCAGTTCTTC.

The chain links TRBV10-3 to TRBJ1-1; 7 bases are shared with TRBD1. With V trimmed by 10 bases and J by 0 bases, 8 bases remained unmatched. The CDR3 contains 14 residues. Per germline, CDR1 ENHRY and CDR2 SYGVKD. The CDR3 sequence is CATRTGVMNTEAFF. The CDR3 nucleotides read TGTGCCACAAGGACAGGAGTCATGAACACTGAAGCTTTCTTT.

This clone was counted only a few times. V gene TRBV18 combines with J gene TRBJ2-1; 12 bases fit TRBD2. This CDR3 is 16 amino acids long. Germline lookup yields CDR1 KGHSH and CDR2 LQKENI. The V and J ends lost 3 bases and 6 bases, in that order; junction bases with no gene match: 6. CDR3 DNA: TGTGCCAGCTCACCGCGTGGGACTAGCGGGTCCAATGAGCAGTTCTTC. Translated, it gives CASSPRGTSGSNEQFF. The variable domain in full, with the rest retrieved from reference TRBV18 and TRBJ2-1, is NAGVMQNPRHLVRRRGQEARLRCSPMKGHSHVYWYRQLPEEGLKFMVYLQKENIIDESGMPKERFSAEFPKEGPSILRIQQVVRGDSAAYFCASSPRGTSGSNEQFFGPGTRLTVL.

The J gene is TRBJ1-3, the V gene TRBV7-8, with D maybe TRBD1 (5 bases). This CDR3 is built from 16 residues. V dropped 1 base and J dropped 4 bases, with 14 bases sitting between them. Germline values: CDR1 SGHVS, CDR2 FQNEAQ. CDR3 bases: TGTGCCAGCAGCTTAGGGACACGGGTTTCAGGAAACACCATATATTTT. Amino acids: CASSLGTRVSGNTIYF.

The chain joins TRBV6-6 to TRBJ2-5, with D possibly TRBD2 on 7 matching bases. Deletions cut 2 bases from V and 0 bases from J, with 13 bases between. CDR3 size: 16 residues. Germline assignment: CDR1 MNHNY and CDR2 SVGAGI (reference sequence). Here the CDR3 DNA reads TGTGCCAGCAGTTACGGGGGCGGGAGTAACCAAGAGACCCAGTACTTC. As protein: CASSYGGGSNQETQYF.

This clone has ten or more counts. The chain joins TRBV9 to TRBJ1-6, with 11 bases that match TRBD1. CDR1 and CDR2 (germline): SGDLS, YYNGEE. The CDR3 runs to 16 residues. Trimming removed 4 bases from V and 6 bases from J; junction bases left unmatched: 6. CDR3 protein: CASSPAGTGGNSPLHF. The DNA for the CDR3 is TGTGCCAGCAGCCCCGCCGGGACAGGGGGTAATTCACCCCTCCACTTT.

The V and J genes are TRBV11-3 and TRBJ2-5; TRBD1 matches at 9 bases. Germline V gives CDR1 SGHNT, CDR2 YENEEA. V lost 5 bases and J lost 1; bases outside the gene matches: 5. This CDR3 spans 15 amino acids. This CDR3 is CASSPDRGLQETQYF. In DNA form, the CDR3 reads TGTGCCAGCAGCCCGGACAGGGGCCTCCAAGAGACCCAGTACTTC.

The genes are TRBV11-2 and TRBJ2-2; 10 bases fit TRBD1. Germline trimming cut 4 bases from V and 4 bases from J; bases unmatched to any gene: 9. The CDR3 has 17 residues. The V gene's germline CDR1 is SGHAT and CDR2 FQNNGV. CDR3 sequence (DNA): TGTGCCAGCAGCTCGGGGTTCGGACAGGGGGGCACCGGGGAGCTGTTTTTT. Its protein product is CASSSGFGQGGTGELFF.

The chain recombines TRBV7-8 with TRBJ1-6, with 7 bases that match TRBD1. Germline CDR1 and CDR2: SGHVS and FQNEAQ. V trimming: 5 bases; J trimming: 2 bases; junction bases outside the gene matches: 15. This CDR3 is 19 amino acids long. CDR3 coding DNA: TGTGCCAGCAGCCTCCGGGACAGCTACCTAGGAGCCTATAATTCACCCCTCCACTTT. It is translated as CASSLRDSYLGAYNSPLHF.

The chain uses TRBV27 and TRBJ1-3; TRBD1 is a possible D gene (6 bases). CDR1 and CDR2 (germline): MNHEY, SMNVEV (reference sequence). V was trimmed by 5 bases and J by 4 bases, leaving 15 bases between them. The CDR3 has 15 residues. CDR3 sequence (DNA): TGTGCCAGCAGTCCCCAGGGACAAGTCGGAAACACCATATATTTT. Translating it yields CASSPQGQVGNTIYF.